This is a list of T cell receptor beta chains from one sample in a study of T cells in localized non-small cell lung cancer. TCRdb's copy holds only in-frame clones and misses some; the assay was immunoSEQ multiplex PCR. This table has about 43,000 clones, more than 85% appearing once. The sequences come from PBMCs, collected before any cancer treatment. These receptors were collected from a woman aged 35-75 years with stage II lung adenocarcinoma. Both conserved end residues are part of each CDR3. A D gene is named only where the DNA matches it firmly. Some rows have no size entry. The others give once, few or many, or a class for an expanded clone.

v_gene	len	j_gene	d_gene	abundance	CDR3aa	CDR3nt
TRBV28	12	TRBJ2-5	-	-	CASSMEQETQYF	TGTGCCAGCAGTATGGAGCAAGAGACCCAGTACTTC
TRBV7-9	15	TRBJ1-1	-	-	CASSLAKGSNTEAFF	TGTGCCAGCAGCTTAGCCAAAGGGTCGAACACTGAAGCTTTCTTT
TRBV6-5	14	TRBJ1-1	-	-	CASRQTGLITEAFF	TGTGCCAGCAGACAAACGGGGTTAATCACTGAAGCTTTCTTT
TRBV5-1	13	TRBJ2-3	-	-	CAIMTSSTDTQYF	TGCGCCATCATGACCTCTAGCACAGATACGCAGTATTTT
TRBV7-2	16	TRBJ2-1	TRBD2	-	CASSLDELAAMNEQFF	TGTGCCAGCAGCTTAGACGAACTAGCGGCCATGAATGAGCAGTTCTTC
TRBV15	18	TRBJ2-5	TRBD2	-	CATSRVTLAGGRGETQYF	TGTGCCACCAGCAGAGTAACCCTAGCGGGGGGTCGCGGAGAGACCCAGTACTTC
TRBV7-3	13	TRBJ2-1	-	-	CASSLTGTGYQFF	TGTGCCAGCAGCTTAACGGGCACCGGGTACCAGTTCTTC
TRBV5-6	14	TRBJ1-1	TRBD1	-	CASSWRQGHTEAFF	TGTGCCAGCAGCTGGCGACAGGGGCACACTGAAGCTTTCTTT
TRBV28	9	TRBJ1-2	-	-	CPLGYGYTF	TGCCCGCTCGGCTATGGCTACACCTTC
TRBV6-6	15	TRBJ2-7	-	-	CASSSAGGPTYEQYF	TGTGCCAGCAGTTCTGCTGGCGGGCCCACCTACGAGCAGTACTTC
TRBV4-1	15	TRBJ1-2	-	once	CASSQDSAVNYGYTF	TGCGCCAGCAGCCAAGATTCCGCGGTGAACTATGGCTACACCTTC
TRBV6-5	13	TRBJ2-1	-	-	CAFPGSFYNEQFF	TGTGCCTTCCCGGGCAGCTTCTACAATGAGCAGTTCTTC
TRBV18	11	TRBJ1-4	-	few	CASSSNEKLFF	TGTGCCAGCTCATCGAATGAAAAACTGTTTTTT
TRBV5-4	15	TRBJ2-3	-	-	CASSFGLASTDTQYF	TGTGCCAGCAGCTTCGGGCTAGCGTCCACAGATACGCAGTATTTT
TRBV7-6	16	TRBJ1-3	TRBD1	-	CASSSRQGRSGNTIYF	TGTGCCAGCAGCTCTCGACAGGGGAGAAGTGGAAACACCATATATTTT
TRBV28	14	TRBJ2-1	-	-	CASSFVGGHNEQFF	TGTGCCAGCAGTTTTGTAGGAGGGCACAATGAGCAGTTCTTC
TRBV29-1	13	TRBJ1-2	TRBD1	-	CSTYGTGNYGYTF	TGCAGTACTTACGGGACAGGCAATTATGGCTACACCTTC
TRBV7-8	12	TRBJ1-2	-	few	CASSLADSGYTF	TGTGCCAGCAGCTTAGCGGACAGTGGCTACACCTTC
TRBV11-2	16	TRBJ1-6	-	-	CASSPRGDTRNSPLHF	TGTGCCAGCAGCCCTAGGGGGGACACAAGGAATTCACCCCTCCACTTT
TRBV7-3	18	TRBJ1-3	-	-	CASSPNTGTSSSGNTIYF	TGTGCCAGCAGCCCGAATACAGGGACTTCAAGCTCTGGAAACACCATATATTTT
TRBV9	21	TRBJ2-1	TRBD2	-	CASSVSPSVAGAHGTYNEQFF	TGTGCCAGCAGCGTATCCCCCTCGGTAGCGGGGGCGCACGGAACCTACAATGAGCAGTTCTTC
TRBV19	17	TRBJ1-1	TRBD1	once	CASNDRGRGELNTEAFF	TGTGCCAGTAACGACAGGGGGCGCGGAGAGTTGAACACTGAAGCTTTCTTT
TRBV19	14	TRBJ2-3	-	-	CASSMGRATDTQYF	TGTGCCAGTAGTATGGGAAGGGCGACAGATACGCAGTATTTT
TRBV5-1	13	TRBJ2-4	-	-	CASSLEGQNIQYF	TGCGCCAGCAGCTTGGAGGGGCAGAACATTCAGTACTTC
TRBV19	15	TRBJ2-3	-	-	CASSAPSAPTDTQYF	TGTGCCAGTAGTGCCCCTAGCGCTCCCACAGATACGCAGTATTTT
TRBV6-5	14	TRBJ2-3	-	-	CASSLTGTTDTQYF	TGTGCCAGCAGTCTCACAGGGACGACAGATACGCAGTATTTT
TRBV27	15	TRBJ2-3	-	-	CASSLSGRVTDTQYF	TGTGCCAGCAGTTTAAGCGGTAGGGTTACAGATACGCAGTATTTT
TRBV28	15	TRBJ1-5	-	-	CASSLISGTNQPQHF	TGTGCCAGCAGTTTAATATCGGGGACCAATCAGCCCCAGCATTTT
TRBV5-4	16	TRBJ1-1	-	-	CASSFPSGGVNTEAFF	TGTGCCAGCAGCTTCCCCTCGGGGGGCGTGAACACTGAAGCTTTCTTT
TRBV19	15	TRBJ1-1	TRBD1	-	CASRSSPDRARSAFF	TGTGCCAGTAGATCAAGCCCCGACAGGGCCCGTTCTGCTTTCTTT
TRBV19	16	TRBJ2-3	TRBD1	-	CASSLTGQGATDTQYF	TGTGCCAGTAGCCTCACAGGACAGGGGGCGACAGATACGCAGTATTTT
TRBV15	16	TRBJ2-5	TRBD1	-	CATSREGGTGGETQYF	TGTGCCACCAGCAGAGAGGGAGGGACAGGGGGAGAGACCCAGTACTTC
TRBV19	16	TRBJ2-3	-	-	CASSRVLSGGTDTQYF	TGTGCCAGTAGTAGAGTACTTAGCGGTGGCACAGATACGCAGTATTTT
TRBV28	14	TRBJ1-4	-	-	CASKIGRLEEKLFF	TGTGCCAGCAAAATAGGGAGATTGGAAGAAAAACTGTTTTTT
TRBV27	13	TRBJ1-1	-	-	CASSLIGHTEAFF	TGTGCCAGCAGTTTAATAGGCCACACTGAAGCTTTCTTT
TRBV6-5	12	TRBJ1-4	-	-	CASSRANEKLFF	TGTGCCAGCAGTCGGGCCAATGAAAAACTGTTTTTT
TRBV28	15	TRBJ2-1	TRBD1	-	CASSRSGGRGNEQFF	TGTGCCAGCAGCAGATCAGGGGGCAGGGGCAATGAGCAGTTCTTC
TRBV7-2	15	TRBJ1-5	-	-	CASSPTGTSNQPQHF	TGTGCCAGCAGCCCTACAGGGACTAGCAATCAGCCCCAGCATTTT
TRBV20-1	11	TRBJ1-2	-	-	CSAAEAYGYTF	TGCAGTGCGGCGGAGGCCTATGGCTACACCTTC
TRBV5-5	15	TRBJ1-3	TRBD1	-	CASSSQGAEGNTIYF	TGTGCCAGCAGCTCGCAGGGGGCCGAAGGGAACACCATATATTTT
TRBV6-6	14	TRBJ2-7	-	-	CASSYGGATYEQYF	TGTGCCAGCAGTTACGGGGGGGCCACCTACGAGCAGTACTTC
TRBV6-5	12	TRBJ2-7	-	large	CASSSPRNEQYF	TGTGCCAGCAGTTCCCCGAGGAACGAGCAGTACTTC
TRBV4-2	17	TRBJ2-3	TRBD1	-	CASSQDPPTGRTDTQYF	TGTGCCAGCAGCCAAGACCCGCCGACAGGGCGCACAGATACGCAGTATTTT
TRBV6-5	15	TRBJ1-5	TRBD1	-	CASSYSGQGNQPQHF	TGTGCCAGCAGTTACTCTGGACAGGGGAATCAGCCCCAGCATTTT